This TCR beta chain came from a study of siplizumab effects on memory and regulatory T cells. TCRdb keeps only in-frame clones here, not all; method: immunoSEQ multiplex PCR. The table includes approximately 94,000 clones, more than 95% detected once. This CDR3 comprises 14 residues. Germline assignment: CDR1 SQVTM and CDR2 ANQGSEA. Trimming took off 5 bases at V and 2 bases at J, with 15 bases between the two ends. The rearrangement uses TRBV29-1 and TRBJ1-2; the D is unclear. The receptor was derived from a human donor in good health. The sequencing input was naive CD4+ T cells sorted from blood. CDR3 DNA: TGCAGCGTTACCCTTACGGCGGGGAACTATGGCTACACCTTC. Residues: CSVTLTAGNYGYTF.